A single count supports the clone carrying this TCR beta chain. Clones were sequenced by immunoSEQ multiplex PCR, and TCRdb holds only the in-frame ones, with some missing. The sample comprises roughly 140,000 clones, 91% of which are singletons, and 5.2% rests with the top ten. These data come from a study of T cell responses to AZD1222 COVID-19 vaccine. The CDR3 has 13 amino acids. The ends were cut back, 7 bases at V and 5 bases at J, with 11 bases in the middle. Germline V gene lookup returns CDR1 SEHNR and CDR2 FQNEAQ (reference sequence). Sequencing was performed on peripheral blood, taken on day 0 of AZD1222 vaccination. This receptor was obtained from an adult in good health. The chain combines TRBV7-9 with TRBJ2-2, with unresolved D. This CDR3 reads CASILGSTGELFF. The CDR3 DNA is TGTGCCAGCATCCTGGGGTCTACCGGGGAGCTGTTTTTT.